This T cell receptor beta chain originates from a study of Graves' ophthalmopathy and Graves' hyperthyroidism listed by TCRdb under 2018. In terms of the full investigation: Stable hyperthyroidism was defined as no progression to ophthalmopathy within 18 months of follow-up. Once sampling was done, hyperthyroidism patients were given methimazole at a starting dose of 30 mg daily, while ophthalmopathy patients were given high-dose intravenous methylprednisolone. An independent validation cohort was composed of some 19 hyperthyroidism patients and around 16 patients who later progressed from hyperthyroidism to ophthalmopathy. The study used TCR beta repertoire signatures to distinguish Graves' ophthalmopathy from Graves' hyperthyroidism and to predict progression to ophthalmopathy. In more than five hyperthyroidism patients, T-cell repertoires of thyroid tissue and blood were compared. In total, approximately 140 blood samples were TCR-sequenced: approximately 42 ophthalmopathy, 75 hyperthyroidism and some 17 hyperthyroidism-to-ophthalmopathy patients. To explore V-J signatures that separate ophthalmopathy from hyperthyroidism, a discovery set of about a hundred patients was enrolled, consisting of 43 with ophthalmopathy and about 60 with stable hyperthyroidism.

General study outcomes and caveats: Most expanded thyroid clonotypes with frequency above 0.001 were also detected in blood, suggesting blood repertoires may reflect the thyroid immune response. Sample size was not statistically predetermined, and group allocation was not concealed from the investigators. In cross-validation, the 13-signature model distinguished ophthalmopathy from stable hyperthyroidism with less than 90% sensitivity and roughly 84% specificity, while in the test set the corresponding values were approximately 80% and 75%. In validation, the model predicted ophthalmopathy progression with 55% to 71% sensitivity and about 73% specificity; around twelve predicted patients were CT-confirmed with GO in a median of 6.5 months.

A distance of 8 bases separates the germline ends of V and J, which lose 4 bases and 2 bases respectively. Its CDR3 holds 12 amino acids, cysteine through phenylalanine. Left in the record is the CDR3 DNA by itself, 36 bases read in frame from the first base. The CDR1 and CDR2 encoded by the germline V gene are SQVTM and ANQGSEA. At least ten counts were recorded for this clonotype. Its antigen is still unknown. It has no much larger one-base neighbor in the sample; base qualities were not kept. For repertoire sequencing, TCR beta CDR3 regions were amplified from RNA transcripts. The first round was an RT-PCR using HTBI primers with the Qiagen OneStep RT-PCR kit, and this first round was followed by a second-round multiplex PCR, then size selection and purification. Libraries were sequenced paired-end with 100 bp reads on an Illumina HiSeq2000. Processing in the source paper ran as follows. SOAPnuke was used to process the reads, removing any read that contained adapters or uncalled bases, had a mean Phred below 15, or lacked an exact match to the constant primer or identifier. COPE v1.2.5 was used to merge high-quality paired reads. Clonotypes were defined as unique nucleotide sequences and were aligned to IMGT TRB V, D and J references using MiTCR v1.1. Only V-J combinations with frequency above 0.0001 were analysed, covering around 99% of repertoires. For each V-J combination, a TCR clonal expansion and chaos score was defined as the ratio of F50 clonal expansion to chaos observed in the TCRdist matrix. Features were reduced by Welch's t-statistics and random forest to approximately 13 V-J combinations, which fed a naive Bayes classifier. The Morisita-Horn index was used to measure how similar the thyroid and blood repertoires were. TCRdb applied fastp at Q25 and MiXCR to the public reads, then kept only in-frame beta chains. Identical CDR3 protein sequences are pooled into one entry, listed with their most common genes and DNA. In this record, the V and J calls reflect TCRdb's handling and not the investigators' own analysis. The sample includes about 550,000 distinct CDR3 sequences, with less than 40% observed a single time. The ten largest clonotypes hold 3.5% to 5% of the sample.

Patients with hyperthyroidism were aged 18 to 65 years, had been newly diagnosed, and had a disease duration of less than 2 months. Patients with other autoimmune diseases, uncontrolled infections, pregnancy or lactation were excluded. Clinical symptoms, serum thyroxine, TRAb, thyroid ultrasound and orbital computed tomography formed the basis of the diagnosis. Total RNA was extracted using Trizol reagent, and RNA quality was checked on an Agilent 2100 Bioanalyzer. The TCR was taken from an adult man with Graves' hyperthyroidism. Sequencing was performed on peripheral blood or thyroid tissue (not recorded which). The chain is made from TRBV29-1 and TRBJ1-1; no D segment can be confidently identified. The CDR3: CSVGQINTEAFF. The DNA sequence follows: TGCAGCGTTGGGCAGATCAACACTGAAGCTTTCTTT.